The 2 T cell receptor beta chains below were found in one sample sequenced in a study of blood T cells in healthy people across ages (dated by TCRdb to about 2015). The method behind the library was 5' RACE. The reads were generated on an Illumina HiSeq 2500. A second PCR of roughly 7 to 11 cycles was performed with a sample-barcoded 5' primer and a J-beta primer mix. Clones were called with MiXCR by TCRdb after fastp trimmed the public reads at Q25, and only in-frame beta chains were retained. Each CDR3 protein appears once, grouped with its most common genes and DNA. Recorded for this sample are 630,000 or so distinct CDR3 sequences; about 30% of them occurred a single time. Jointly, the top ten make up less than 20% of the sample. Sample: blood. The source of these receptors is a woman of 80 years or more in good health.

This clonotype was seen more than once but under ten times. This chain connects TRBV24-1 to TRBJ2-1; no definite D call. CDR1 and CDR2 from the germline V gene are KGHDR and SFDVKD. With 7 bases removed from V and 8 bases from J, the gap between germline ends came to 14 bases. The CDR3 covers 13 residues. The DNA for the CDR3 is TGTGCCACCAGGGTGGTAGGGATCCATGAGCAGTTCTTC. It translates to CATRVVGIHEQFF.

The chain links TRBV7-2 to TRBJ2-1, with 7 bases matching TRBD1. The CDR3 is 15 amino acids. Germline trimming cut 3 bases from V and 13 bases from J; bases unmatched to any gene: 15. In germline, CDR1 is SGHTA, CDR2 FQGNSA. The chain's CDR3 is CASSLTGTVVETQFF. The CDR3 DNA follows: TGTGCCAGCAGCTTGACCGGGACAGTGGTAGAGACCCAGTTCTTC. Filled out from reference TRBV7-2 and TRBJ2-1, the complete variable domain reads GAGVSQSPSNKVTEKGKDVELRCDPISGHTALYWYRQSLGQGLEFLIYFQGNSAPDKSGLPSDRFSAERTGGSVSTLTIQRTQQEDSAVYLCASSLTGTVVETQFFGPGTRLTVL.